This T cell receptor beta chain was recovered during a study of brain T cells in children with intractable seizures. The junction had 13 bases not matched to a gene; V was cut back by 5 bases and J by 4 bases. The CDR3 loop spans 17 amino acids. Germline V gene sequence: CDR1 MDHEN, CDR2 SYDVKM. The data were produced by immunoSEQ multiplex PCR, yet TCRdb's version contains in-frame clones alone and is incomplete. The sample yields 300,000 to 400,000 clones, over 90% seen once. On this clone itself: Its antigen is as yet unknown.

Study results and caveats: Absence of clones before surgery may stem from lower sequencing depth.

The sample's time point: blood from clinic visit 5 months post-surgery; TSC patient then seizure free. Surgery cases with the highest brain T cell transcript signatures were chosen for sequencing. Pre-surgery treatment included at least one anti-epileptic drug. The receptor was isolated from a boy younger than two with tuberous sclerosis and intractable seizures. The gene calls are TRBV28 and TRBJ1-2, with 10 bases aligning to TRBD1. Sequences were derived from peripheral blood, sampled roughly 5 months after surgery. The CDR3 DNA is TGTGCCAGCAGTCCCCTGGGACAGGGGATGAGGGTCTATGGCTACACCTTC. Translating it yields CASSPLGQGMRVYGYTF.